The 32 T cell receptor beta chains presented below share a single source sample, sequenced in a study of T-cell memory formation after mild COVID-19 (dated by TCRdb to 2020 to 2022). Libraries came from 5' RACE. Sequencing relied on an Illumina NovaSeq 6000. In-frame beta chains were kept once TCRdb had trimmed the public reads at Q25 with fastp and called clones with MiXCR. Rows with one shared CDR3 protein collapse into an entry with the most common genes and DNA. The sample table lists a few hundred thousand distinct CDR3 sequences, 20% to 25% of them with a count of one. Of the sample, 7.5% to 9.5% falls within the top ten clones. Sequenced: PBMCs or a T cell subset sorted from them (not recorded which). The receptors come from an adult woman who had mild COVID-19 (a few samples of this study predate the infection). The sample titles of this study are shuffled in the database, so cell type and time point are left out; the donor was told from shared clones.

This clonotype came up many times. The chain couples TRBV30 to TRBJ2-3; no definite D call. Trimming pared 3 bases from V and 4 bases from J, leaving 20 bases between. Germline loops: CDR1 GTSNPN, CDR2 SVGIG (reference sequence). This CDR3 comprises 16 residues. The CDR3 sequence is CAWSAFSPVVPDTQYF. The CDR3 DNA reads TGTGCCTGGAGCGCGTTTTCCCCGGTCGTTCCAGATACGCAGTATTTT. Complete variable domain (other parts from reference TRBV30 and TRBJ2-3): SQTIHQWPATLVQPVGSPLSLECTVEGTSNPNLYWYRQAAGRGLQLLFYSVGIGQISSEVPQNLSASRPQDRQFILSSKKLLLSDSGFYLCAWSAFSPVVPDTQYFGPGTRLTVL.

This clonotype was found a few times. The chain employs TRBV4-1 and TRBJ1-5, with D maybe TRBD1 (6 bases). This CDR3 has 17 amino acids. Trimming left V 1 base short and J 6 bases short, with 19 bases between. The germline gives CDR1 MGHRA, CDR2 YSYEKL. CDR3 coding DNA: TGCGCCAGCAGCCAAGGGGTCCGGCGGGGGCTAGGTCAGCCCCAGCATTTT. Translation gives CASSQGVRRGLGQPQHF.

The chain carries TRBV20-1 and TRBJ2-1; a possible D gene is TRBD2 (5 bases). Per the germline V gene, CDR1 is DFQATT and CDR2 is SNEGSKA (reference sequence). V gave up 0 bases and J gave up 6 bases, with 18 bases separating them. The CDR3 is made up of 16 amino acids. This CDR3 is CSARERAGPGLNEQFF. Written as DNA, the CDR3 is TGCAGTGCTAGAGAACGGGCGGGCCCAGGCCTCAATGAGCAGTTCTTC.

This clonotype was counted a few times. V and J are TRBV20-1 and TRBJ2-3; D is perhaps TRBD1 (5 bases). With 1 base removed from V and 1 base from J, the gap between germline ends came to 6 bases. This CDR3 has 13 amino acids. CDR1 DFQATT and CDR2 SNEGSKA come from the germline V gene (reference sequence). The CDR3 spells CSARGQRTDTQYF. The CDR3 nucleotides are TGCAGTGCTAGAGGACAGCGCACAGATACGCAGTATTTT.

Many counts were recorded for this clonotype. The rearrangement joins TRBV20-1 to TRBJ2-3, with no clear D. Trimming took off 0 bases at V and 1 base at J, with 11 bases between the two ends. Germline V CDR1 and CDR2: DFQATT, SNEGSKA (reference sequence). The CDR3 is 15 amino acids. The CDR3 coding sequence is TGCAGTGCTAGAGAAGCGAGTCCACGCACAGATACGCAGTATTTT. Its translation is CSAREASPRTDTQYF.

The chain joins TRBV20-1 to TRBJ1-1, with D unresolved. V dropped 0 bases and J dropped 1 base, with 12 bases sitting between them. This CDR3 region has 15 residues. Per germline, CDR1 DFQATT and CDR2 SNEGSKA (reference sequence). CDR3 sequence: CSARDSRAGNTEAFF. The CDR3 DNA sequence: TGCAGTGCTAGAGATTCGCGGGCAGGGAACACTGAAGCTTTCTTT.

The rearrangement links TRBV13 to TRBJ2-7, with D perhaps matching TRBD1 (6 bases). The CDR3 covers 12 residues. V lost 5 bases and J lost 6, with 11 bases in between. Looked up from germline, CDR1 is PRHDT and CDR2 is FYEKMQ (reference sequence). In DNA form, the CDR3 reads TGTGCCAGCAGCCACACAGGGTCCGAGCAGTACTTC. Translated: CASSHTGSEQYF.

The chain has TRBV19 and TRBJ1-5, with 10 bases fitting TRBD1. Germline V lookup: CDR1 LNHDA, CDR2 SQIVND (reference sequence). Unmatched junction bases numbered 5, after V lost 3 bases and J lost 6 bases. The CDR3 runs to 15 residues. The CDR3: CASSIGTGVSQPQHF. CDR3 nucleotide sequence: TGTGCCAGTAGTATCGGGACAGGGGTAAGTCAGCCCCAGCATTTT.

This clonotype has just a few counts. The V gene is TRBV19, the J gene TRBJ2-5; 10 nucleotides align to TRBD2. Germline V gene sequence: CDR1 LNHDA, CDR2 SQIVND (reference sequence). The CDR3 extends over 16 amino acids. The V gene end was trimmed by 5 bases and the J gene end by 5 bases; junction bases not matched to a gene: 11. CDR3 residues: CASSYSAGGLSETQYF. The CDR3 region has the DNA TGTGCCAGTAGTTATTCAGCGGGAGGGTTATCGGAGACCCAGTACTTC.

The rearrangement joins TRBV15 to TRBJ2-7; 9 nucleotides align to TRBD2. The CDR3 runs 18 residues. CDR1 and CDR2 (germline): LNHNV, YYDKDF (reference sequence). V was pared by 0 bases and J by 4 bases, with 13 bases of the junction left unmatched. CDR3 bases: TGTGCCACCAGCAGAGAGACCGGGACTAGCCCCCAGGGATACGAGCAGTACTTC. Translation: CATSRETGTSPQGYEQYF.

V is TRBV6-5 and J is TRBJ2-5; 9 nucleotides line up with TRBD1. J was trimmed by 7 bases and V by 4 bases; bases with no gene match: 4. Germline V gene lookup returns CDR1 MNHEY and CDR2 SVGAGI. This CDR3 comprises 13 residues. The CDR3 is CASSLGQGRTQYF. CDR3 in DNA: TGTGCCAGCAGTTTGGGACAGGGCCGGACCCAGTACTTC.

In its sample, this clonotype was seen a few times. The rearrangement joins TRBV3-1 to TRBJ2-1, with D possibly being TRBD2 (6 bases). V shed 4 bases and J shed 5 bases, with 9 bases lying between them. The CDR3 has 13 amino acids. Germline V gives CDR1 LGHDT, CDR2 YNNKEL (reference sequence). The CDR3 region is CASSPGENNEQFF. For the CDR3, the DNA is TGTGCCAGCAGCCCGGGAGAGAACAATGAGCAGTTCTTC.

V and J are TRBV4-2 and TRBJ1-5; D not resolved. CDR3 length equals 15 residues. From germline, CDR1 is LGHNA and CDR2 YNFKEQ. The V end lost 2 bases, the J end lost 9 bases, and 17 bases lay between the germline ends. The CDR3 DNA is TGTGCCAGCAGCCAACCGAGGACCGTTGGCGGGCCCCAGCATTTT. Residues: CASSQPRTVGGPQHF.

The rearrangement joins TRBV7-9 to TRBJ2-7, with D maybe TRBD2 (5 bases). Trimming removed 7 bases at V and 7 bases at J, with 17 bases between. The CDR3 is 13 residues long. The germline gives CDR1 SEHNR, CDR2 FQNEAQ (reference sequence). As DNA, the CDR3 is TGTGCCAGCATGGACCCCTCGGGGAGAGAGCAGTACTTC. It translates to CASMDPSGREQYF. The entire variable domain, with the rest obtained from reference TRBV7-9 and TRBJ2-7, is as follows: DTGVSQNPRHKITKRGQNVTFRCDPISEHNRLYWYRQTLGQGPEFLTYFQNEAQLEKSRLLSDRFSAERPKGSFSTLEIQRTEQGDSAMYLCASMDPSGREQYFGPGTRLTVT.

The V gene is TRBV9, the J gene TRBJ1-2; the match to TRBD1 covers 7 bases. Germline trimming cut 0 bases from V and 7 bases from J; bases unmatched to any gene: 3. CDR1 and CDR2 (germline): SGDLS, YYNGEE. The CDR3 sequence is 13 residues long. Here the CDR3 DNA reads TGTGCCAGCAGCGTAGAGGGGGCTGGTGGCTACACCTTC. Protein product: CASSVEGAGGYTF. The complete variable domain, with remaining parts taken from reference TRBV9 and TRBJ1-2, reads DSGVTQTPKHLITATGQRVTLRCSPRSGDLSVYWYQQSLDQGLQFLIQYYNGEERAKGNILERFSAQQFPDLHSELNLSSLELGDSALYFCASSVEGAGGYTFGSGTRLTVV.

This clonotype was observed a few times. The chain links TRBV11-2 to TRBJ2-3; the match to TRBD2 covers 13 bases. CDR3 length: 16 amino acids. In germline, CDR1 is SGHAT, CDR2 FQNNGV. Trimming removed 6 bases from V and 5 bases from J; junction bases left unmatched: 8. CDR3 DNA sequence: TGTGCCAGCAGACCAGGACTAGCGGGAGTTGTAGATACGCAGTATTTT. This encodes CASRPGLAGVVDTQYF.

The chain joins TRBV11-2 to TRBJ2-3, with D hard to call. This CDR3 has 16 residues. V was cut by 3 bases and J by 4 bases, with 17 bases left in between. Germline V gives CDR1 SGHAT, CDR2 FQNNGV. This CDR3 reads CASSFPRWDQSDTQYF. The CDR3 coding sequence is TGTGCCAGCAGCTTTCCCAGGTGGGATCAGTCAGATACGCAGTATTTT.

Only a few counts were recorded for this clonotype. The rearrangement uses TRBV29-1 and TRBJ2-3; D perhaps matches TRBD1 (6 bases). Per the germline V gene, CDR1 is SQVTM and CDR2 is ANQGSEA. This CDR3 spans 13 amino acids. The V end was cut by 4 bases, the J end by 3 bases, with 11 bases between. The CDR3 DNA reads TGCAGCGTTGGAGGCAGGGGAACAGATACGCAGTATTTT. This encodes CSVGGRGTDTQYF.

This clonotype has more than one count but fewer than ten. The V gene is TRBV24-1, the J gene TRBJ2-5, with 8 bases identical to TRBD1. With V trimmed by 6 bases and J by 4 bases, 6 bases remained unmatched. Germline values: CDR1 KGHDR, CDR2 SFDVKD. This CDR3 has 14 amino acids. This CDR3 reads CATSRTGKAETQYF. The CDR3 nucleotides read TGTGCCACCAGTCGGACAGGGAAGGCAGAGACCCAGTACTTC.

This clonotype was detected ten times or more. The chain links TRBV7-9 to TRBJ1-1; 7 bases are shared with TRBD1. The ends lost 4 bases at V and 8 bases at J; junction bases unmatched: 10. CDR3 length equals 14 residues. Germline values: CDR1 SEHNR, CDR2 FQNEAQ (reference sequence). CDR3 in amino acids: CASSSPTGTGEAFF. The CDR3 coding sequence is TGTGCCAGCAGCTCCCCGACAGGGACGGGGGAAGCTTTCTTT.

At least ten counts were recorded for this clonotype. The V call is TRBV12-3 or TRBV12-4, the J call TRBJ2-2; D might be TRBD2 (5 bases). The V and J ends lost 3 bases and 7 bases respectively, with 6 bases between them. This CDR3 comprises 12 residues. CDR3 protein: CASSFGIGELFF. As DNA, the CDR3 is TGTGCCAGCAGTTTCGGGATCGGGGAGCTGTTTTTT.

This clonotype came up a few times. This rearrangement joins TRBV4-3 to TRBJ2-2; TRBD2 matches 10 bases. This CDR3 has 17 amino acids. The junction had 5 bases not matched to a gene; V was cut back by 1 base and J by 3 bases. The germline CDR1 and CDR2 sequences are LGHNA and YSLEER. For the CDR3, the DNA is TGCGCCAGCAGCCAAGGAGCGGGAGGGACTTACACCGGGGAGCTGTTTTTT. Translation gives CASSQGAGGTYTGELFF.

This clonotype was seen ten or more times. The gene calls are TRBV5-1 and TRBJ2-3; TRBD2 matches at 7 bases. V gave up 1 base and J gave up 2 bases; unmatched junction bases: 7. Looked up from germline, CDR1 is SGHRS and CDR2 is YFSETQ. The CDR3 length is 16 residues. In DNA, the CDR3 is TGCGCCAGCAGCTTGACGGGGAGGGCATCCACAGATACGCAGTATTTT. It translates to CASSLTGRASTDTQYF.

This clonotype came up a few times. The chain is built from TRBV7-8 and TRBJ1-1, with TRBD1 as a possible D gene (6 bases). This CDR3 region has 14 residues. V shed 4 bases and J shed 11 bases, with 20 bases lying between them. Per germline, CDR1 SGHVS and CDR2 FQNEAQ. Here the CDR3 DNA reads TGTGCCAGCAGCTCCCCCGGGACATTTTCGGGGGCTTTCTTT. Its protein product is CASSSPGTFSGAFF.

This clonotype was counted a few times. J is TRBJ2-7 and V is TRBV9; 8 bases align to TRBD1. The V gene's germline CDR1 is SGDLS and CDR2 YYNGEE. This CDR3 has 15 amino acids. V lost 4 bases to trimming and J lost 6 bases; unmatched junction nucleotides: 12. The CDR3 reads CASSPRTGKEAEQYF. The CDR3 nucleotides read TGTGCCAGCAGCCCCCGGACAGGGAAGGAGGCCGAGCAGTACTTC.

V gene TRBV6-6 combines with J gene TRBJ1-2, with 9 bases fitting TRBD1. Trimming removed 5 bases from V and 6 bases from J; junction bases left unmatched: 10. The germline CDR1 and CDR2 sequences are MNHNY and SVGAGI (reference sequence). The CDR3 contains 15 residues. CDR3 residues: CASSRGDRVKDGYTF. For the CDR3, the DNA is TGTGCCAGCAGTAGAGGGGACAGGGTTAAGGATGGCTACACCTTC.

J is TRBJ2-7 and V is TRBV7-9; 10 bases map to TRBD1. This CDR3 is 17 amino acids long. V lost 2 bases, J lost 5 bases, and 12 bases stayed unmatched. Germline V gives CDR1 SEHNR, CDR2 FQNEAQ (reference sequence). The CDR3 DNA reads TGTGCCAGCAGCTTAACCCATACTACCGGGACAGGGGACGAGCAGTACTTC. Its protein is CASSLTHTTGTGDEQYF.

A few counts support this clonotype. The rearrangement joins TRBV3-1 to TRBJ2-5; 9 positions agree with TRBD2. The germline V gene encodes CDR1 LGHDT and CDR2 YNNKEL (reference sequence). The J segment lost 4 bases and the V segment lost 4 bases, leaving 10 bases of the junction unmatched. There are 16 residues in the CDR3. CDR3 residues: CASSPRLAGSAETQYF. The CDR3 DNA reads as TGTGCCAGCAGCCCCCGGCTAGCGGGATCGGCAGAGACCCAGTACTTC.

This chain uses TRBV15 with TRBJ2-2, with TRBD2 identical over 10 bases. Germline V lookup: CDR1 LNHNV, CDR2 YYDKDF (reference sequence). Trimming at V came to 3 bases and at J to 4 bases, leaving 8 bases not matched to a gene. The CDR3 spans 17 residues. The CDR3 DNA reads as TGTGCCACCAGCAGGAAAGCGGGAGGGCCATCCACCGGGGAGCTGTTTTTT. Its translation is CATSRKAGGPSTGELFF.

The chain carries TRBV10-3 and TRBJ2-7; no reliable D call. The CDR3 sequence is 13 residues long. The V gene lost 5 bases and the J gene lost 3 bases, with 11 bases spanning the gap. Germline V gene lookup returns CDR1 ENHRY and CDR2 SYGVKD. In DNA form, the CDR3 reads TGTGCCATCAGTCCCATCAGTAACTACGAGCAGTACTTC. Translation: CAISPISNYEQYF.

This clonotype was found a few times. The CDR3: CASRRDRDLYGYTF. The CDR3 DNA is TGTGCCAGCAGAAGAGACAGGGACCTTTATGGCTACACCTTC. This chain joins TRBV27 and TRBJ1-2; the match to TRBD1 covers 7 bases. Germline V lookup: CDR1 MNHEY, CDR2 SMNVEV (reference sequence). The CDR3 has 14 amino acids. The V gene end was trimmed by 6 bases and the J gene end by 5 bases; junction bases not matched to a gene: 9.

The V gene is TRBV30, the J gene TRBJ2-5; D is possibly TRBD1 or TRBD2 (5 bases each). The CDR3 consists of 13 residues. The germline gives CDR1 GTSNPN, CDR2 SVGIG (reference sequence). Trimming pared 3 bases from V and 5 bases from J, leaving 13 bases between. The CDR3 loop reads CAWSGTQGETQYF. The DNA for the CDR3 is TGTGCCTGGAGCGGGACCCAAGGGGAGACCCAGTACTTC.